This entry lists 2 T cell receptor beta chains sequenced from one sample in a study of blood T cell repertoires in COVID-19. TCRdb keeps only in-frame clones here, not all; method: immunoSEQ multiplex PCR. Among 200,000 to 250,000 clones listed, less than 90% were seen once. The sequenced material came from PBMCs or T cells enriched from blood (not recorded which). The receptors originated from a woman aged 30 to 39 who had recovered from COVID-19.

Concerning this clone itself: Other DNA sequences in the same sample also yield this CDR3. This chain uses TRBV3-1 (or the pseudogene TRBV3-2) with TRBJ2-4; 8 nucleotides align to TRBD2. The CDR3 contains 14 residues. Trimming took 5 bases from V and 11 from J; bases not matched to a gene: 11. Germline-derived CDR1 and CDR2 are LGHDT and YNNKEL (reference sequence). The CDR3 DNA reads TGTGCCAGCAGCTCTTCCGGGGGGGCCCCTCTTCAGTACTTC. It yields the protein CASSSSGGAPLQYF.

This rearrangement joins TRBV6-5 to TRBJ2-5, with 7 bases aligning to TRBD2. CDR1 is MNHEY, CDR2 SVGAGI, per germline. V shed 0 bases and J 5 bases; nucleotides not matched to a gene: 3. The CDR3 totals 14 residues. The chain's CDR3 is CASSYSRGTETQYF. CDR3 DNA: TGTGCCAGCAGTTACTCGCGGGGGACCGAGACCCAGTACTTC.